The next 17 T cell receptor beta chains were all read from a single sample in a study of T cells after yellow fever vaccination. MiXCR, run by TCRdb on the 5' RACE reads, gives a single entry per CDR3 protein. The sample records roughly 300,000 distinct CDR3 sequences, around 6.8% being singletons. Specimen: PBMCs, collected more than 40 days after the first yellow fever vaccination. The receptors here all came from a man younger than 30 who received the YFV17D yellow fever vaccine.

This clonotype was seen only a few times. The gene calls are TRBV7-8 and TRBJ1-5; TRBD1 is a possible D gene (6 bases). There are 14 residues in the CDR3. The V gene's germline CDR1 is SGHVS and CDR2 FQNEAQ. Trimming removed 0 bases from V and 8 bases from J, with 11 bases in between. For the CDR3, the DNA is TGTGCCAGCAGCTTAGCGGGGGGCGGGGAGCCCCAGCATTTT. Translating gives CASSLAGGGEPQHF. Supplemented by reference TRBV7-8 and TRBJ1-5, the full variable domain reads GAGVSQSPRYKVAKRGQDVALRCDPISGHVSLFWYQQALGQGPEFLTYFQNEAQLDKSGLPSDRFFAERPEGSVSTLKIQRTQQEDSAVYLCASSLAGGGEPQHFGDGTRLSIL.

This chain uses TRBV7-2 with TRBJ1-1; TRBD1 matches 8 bases. The CDR3 has 17 amino acids. V lost 1 base, J lost 4 bases, and 11 bases stayed unmatched. The germline V gene encodes CDR1 SGHTA and CDR2 FQGNSA. CDR3 sequence reads: CASSLGGWTGTRTEAFF. DNA of the CDR3: TGTGCCAGCAGCTTAGGAGGCTGGACAGGGACCCGCACTGAAGCTTTCTTT.

Worth noting for this clonotype: One end of the junction varies from germline; a read error may be responsible. The rearrangement joins TRBV12-3 or TRBV12-4 to TRBJ2-2, with TRBD2 as a possible D gene (6 bases). The CDR3 runs 16 residues. The CDR3 DNA follows: TGTGCCAGCAAAGAGTACGGGGGAACCAACACCGGCGAGCTGTTTTTT. It yields the protein CASKEYGGTNTGELFF.

V usage is TRBV5-6 and J usage is TRBJ1-1; D remains unclear. CDR1 and CDR2 (germline): SGHDT, YYEEEE. This CDR3 has 12 amino acids. The germline V and J ends were trimmed by 4 bases and 9 bases, with 13 bases remaining between them. The CDR3, as DNA: TGTGCCAGCAGCCGATCACGGCTTCAAGCTTTCTTT. Protein: CASSRSRLQAFF.

Concerning this clonotype itself: Sequence at one end of the junction differs from germline and may be a read error. The chain couples TRBV9 to TRBJ2-7; 7 bases align to TRBD1. In germline, CDR1 is SGDLS, CDR2 YYNGEE. The CDR3 has 14 residues. Here the CDR3 reads CATSPGTVNYEQYF. DNA for the CDR3: TGTGCCACCAGCCCCGGGACAGTTAACTACGAGCAGTACTTC.

This clonotype was seen many times. The J gene is TRBJ2-7, the V gene TRBV4-2, with 8 bases identical to TRBD2. The CDR3 spans 19 residues. The V gene end was trimmed by 2 bases and the J gene end by 0 bases; junction bases not matched to a gene: 15. CDR1 and CDR2 from the germline V gene are LGHNA and YNFKEQ. This chain's CDR3 is CASSQFAGGQLYSSYEQYF. The CDR3 DNA reads TGTGCCAGCAGCCAATTTGCGGGGGGCCAACTTTATAGCTCCTACGAGCAGTACTTC.

The J gene is TRBJ2-3, the V gene TRBV24-1; D not certain. Germline V gives CDR1 KGHDR, CDR2 SFDVKD. Trimming left V 5 bases short and J 6 bases short, with 8 bases between. The CDR3 is 12 residues long. This chain's CDR3 is CATSGPSDTQYF. CDR3 DNA sequence: TGTGCCACCAGTGGACCGTCGGATACGCAGTATTTT.

This clonotype was seen ten or more times. The rearrangement links TRBV5-1 to TRBJ2-1, with TRBD1 as a possible D gene (6 bases). The CDR3 length is 16 residues. V was cut by 0 bases and J by 2 bases, with 12 bases left in between. In germline, CDR1 is SGHRS, CDR2 YFSETQ. The CDR3 here is CASSLATGPPYNEQFF. The CDR3 DNA reads TGCGCCAGCAGCTTGGCCACAGGGCCCCCCTACAATGAGCAGTTCTTC.

This clonotype was observed at least ten times. CDR3 sequence: CASSPPGGNQPQHF. CDR3 nucleotides: TGTGCCAGCTCACCACCTGGGGGGAATCAGCCCCAGCATTTT. The chain is built from TRBV18 and TRBJ1-5, with a tentative D call TRBD1 (5 bases). The CDR3 length is 14 residues. Trimming took 0 bases from V and 4 from J, leaving 7 bases between them. Per the germline V gene, CDR1 is KGHSH and CDR2 is LQKENI.

The chain recombines TRBV7-9 with TRBJ2-1, with D perhaps given as TRBD1 or TRBD2 (5 bases each). Germline V CDR1 and CDR2: SEHNR, FQNEAQ (reference sequence). The length of the CDR3 is 17 residues. Between the trimmed V and J ends, which lost 5 bases and 0 bases, there was a span of 17 bases. In nucleotides, the CDR3 is TGTGCCAGCAGCAAAGGTGACTATAGGGGCTCCTACAATGAGCAGTTCTTC. Encoded protein: CASSKGDYRGSYNEQFF. The full variable domain, in which reference TRBV7-9 and TRBJ2-1 provide the parts outside the CDR3, is DTGVSQNPRHKITKRGQNVTFRCDPISEHNRLYWYRQTLGQGPEFLTYFQNEAQLEKSRLLSDRFSAERPKGSFSTLEIQRTEQGDSAMYLCASSKGDYRGSYNEQFFGPGTRLTVL.

The rearrangement links TRBV7-6 to TRBJ2-1, with TRBD1 as a possible D gene (5 bases). This CDR3 is 15 amino acids long. Germline V lookup: CDR1 SGHVS, CDR2 FNYEAQ. Trimming left V 1 base short and J 4 bases short, with 11 bases between. DNA for the CDR3: TGTGCCAGCAGCTTAGAGGCAGGGAAGTACAATGAGCAGTTCTTC. Its translation is CASSLEAGKYNEQFF. The full variable domain, completed using reference TRBV7-6 and TRBJ2-1, is GAGVSQSPRYKVTKRGQDVALRCDPISGHVSLYWYRQALGQGPEFLTYFNYEAQQDKSGLPNDRFSAERPEGSISTLTIQRTEQRDSAMYRCASSLEAGKYNEQFFGPGTRLTVL.

This clonotype has just a few counts. This rearrangement joins TRBV3-1 to TRBJ2-7; no firm D call. Germline V gives CDR1 LGHDT, CDR2 YNNKEL (reference sequence). CDR3 length: 14 amino acids. The V and J ends lost 0 bases and 5 bases respectively, with 11 bases between them. CDR3 DNA sequence: TGTGCCAGCAGCCAAGACGTACGCCCGGACGAGCAGTACTTC. It is translated as CASSQDVRPDEQYF.

This clonotype came up a few times. The chain carries TRBV4-1 and TRBJ2-1; TRBD2 matches at 15 bases. With 4 bases clipped from V and 1 base from J, the junction kept 5 bases outside the gene matches. The CDR3 is 18 residues long. Germline values: CDR1 MGHRA, CDR2 YSYEKL. Here the CDR3 reads CASSPGLAGGLSYNEQFF. The CDR3 DNA reads TGCGCCAGCAGCCCCGGACTAGCGGGGGGGCTGTCCTACAATGAGCAGTTCTTC.

There are many counts of this clonotype. The chain recombines TRBV5-5 with TRBJ2-1; D uncertain. The CDR3 sequence is 13 residues long. V was trimmed by 5 bases and J by 4 bases, leaving 10 bases between them. Germline V gives CDR1 SGHKS, CDR2 YYEKEE (reference sequence). The CDR3 sequence is CASSFLEYNEQFF. In DNA form, the CDR3 reads TGTGCCAGCAGTTTTTTAGAGTACAATGAGCAGTTCTTC.

This clonotype was counted at least ten times. This chain joins TRBV5-1 and TRBJ1-2; possible D gene TRBD1, 5 bases. CDR1 SGHRS and CDR2 YFSETQ come from the germline V gene. V was clipped by 3 bases and J by 5 bases, with 23 bases between them. This CDR3 region has 17 residues. The CDR3 sequence: CASSSSYGQALSYGYTF. The CDR3 DNA sequence: TGCGCCAGCAGCTCTTCATACGGACAAGCTTTGAGTTATGGCTACACCTTC.

The chain couples TRBV12-3 or TRBV12-4 to TRBJ2-1; D tentatively reads TRBD1 or TRBD2 (5 bases each). This CDR3 comprises 12 residues. Between the trimmed V and J ends, which lost 8 bases and 12 bases, there was a span of 17 bases. The CDR3 region is CASSRGPEGQFF. The DNA for the CDR3 is TGTGCCAGCTCCCGGGGACCCGAGGGGCAGTTCTTC.

The rearrangement uses TRBV7-3 and TRBJ2-2; either TRBD1 or TRBD2 may fit D (5 bases each). The CDR3 runs 13 residues. The germline gives CDR1 SGHTA, CDR2 FQGTGA. Trimming removed 1 base at V and 7 bases at J, with 7 bases between. CDR3 in amino acids: CASSLMGVGELFF. In DNA, the CDR3 is TGTGCCAGCAGCTTAATGGGGGTCGGGGAGCTGTTTTTT. The complete variable domain, with remaining parts taken from reference TRBV7-3 and TRBJ2-2, reads GAGVSQTPSNKVTEKGKYVELRCDPISGHTALYWYRQSLGQGPEFLIYFQGTGAADDSGLPNDRFFAVRPEGSVSTLKIQRTERGDSAVYLCASSLMGVGELFFGEGSRLTVL.